This record looks at one TCR beta chain sequence and its context. Its target is not known. Documented treatment: oral pan-JAK inhibitor, 5-10 mg twice daily. This specimen comes from a study of CD8+ T cells in alopecia areata. Overall study: Tofacitinib was taken orally by treated patients, and the dose was 5 to 10 mg twice daily.

RNA, once extracted, was reverse transcribed into cDNA for use as the sequencing template. Method: immunoSEQ multiplex PCR; TCRdb's copy keeps in-frame clones and lacks some. This sample has roughly 120,000 clones, with 58% found just once. Germline CDR1 reads SGHDT; CDR2 reads YYEEEE. The CDR3 contains 13 residues. The ends were cut back, 2 bases at V and 2 bases at J, with 4 bases in the middle. Overall study findings and caveats: In scalp and blood, many expanded lesional clones persisted during tofacitinib. Across lesional scalp, and particularly alopecia totalis/universalis, clonality surpassed that of normal scalp. Scalp samples also yield sequences of resident alphabeta T cells from normal skin.

The material sequenced was CD8+ T cells sorted from blood, taken at week 4, from a patient treated with tofacitinib. The chain links TRBV5-6 to TRBJ2-2; D not certain. The source of this sequence is a human donor with alopecia areata. CDR3 sequence (DNA): TGTGCCAGCAGCTTAAGAAACACCGGGGAGCTGTTTTTT. Its translation: CASSLRNTGELFF.